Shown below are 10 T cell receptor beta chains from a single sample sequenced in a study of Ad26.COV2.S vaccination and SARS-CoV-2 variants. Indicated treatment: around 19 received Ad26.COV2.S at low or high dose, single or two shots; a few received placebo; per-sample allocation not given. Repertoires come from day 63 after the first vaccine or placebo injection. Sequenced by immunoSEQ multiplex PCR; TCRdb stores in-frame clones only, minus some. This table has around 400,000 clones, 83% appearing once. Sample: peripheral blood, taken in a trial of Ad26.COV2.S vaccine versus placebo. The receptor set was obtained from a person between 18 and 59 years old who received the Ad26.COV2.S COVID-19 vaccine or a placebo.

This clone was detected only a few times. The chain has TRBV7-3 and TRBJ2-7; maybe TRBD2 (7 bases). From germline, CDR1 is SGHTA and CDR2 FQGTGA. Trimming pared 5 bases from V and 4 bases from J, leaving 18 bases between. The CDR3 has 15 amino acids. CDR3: CASSPSGGLWYEQYF. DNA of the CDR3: TGTGCCAGCAGCCCCTCGGGGGGCCTTTGGTACGAGCAGTACTTC.

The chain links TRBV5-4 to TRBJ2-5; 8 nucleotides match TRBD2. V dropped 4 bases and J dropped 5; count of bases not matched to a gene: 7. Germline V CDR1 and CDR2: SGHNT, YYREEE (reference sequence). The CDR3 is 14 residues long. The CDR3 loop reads CASSTQRGWETQYF. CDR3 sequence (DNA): TGTGCCAGCAGCACTCAGCGGGGGTGGGAGACCCAGTACTTC.

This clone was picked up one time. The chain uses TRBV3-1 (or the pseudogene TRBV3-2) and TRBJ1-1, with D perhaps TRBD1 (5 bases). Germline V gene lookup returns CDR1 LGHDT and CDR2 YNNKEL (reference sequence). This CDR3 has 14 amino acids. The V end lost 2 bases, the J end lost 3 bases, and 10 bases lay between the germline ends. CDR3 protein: CASSQQGSDTEAFF. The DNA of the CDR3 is TGTGCCAGCAGCCAACAGGGATCTGACACTGAAGCTTTCTTT.

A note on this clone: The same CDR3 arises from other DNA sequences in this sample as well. CDR3 amino acids: CASSQGTTNSPLHF. DNA for the CDR3: TGTGCCAGCAGCCAAGGCACTACGAATTCACCCCTCCACTTT. The chain recombines TRBV3-1 (or the pseudogene TRBV3-2) with TRBJ1-6; D gene unclear. The CDR3 sequence is 14 residues long. V lost 1 base and J lost 7, with 8 bases in between. Germline V CDR1 and CDR2: LGHDT, YNNKEL (reference sequence).

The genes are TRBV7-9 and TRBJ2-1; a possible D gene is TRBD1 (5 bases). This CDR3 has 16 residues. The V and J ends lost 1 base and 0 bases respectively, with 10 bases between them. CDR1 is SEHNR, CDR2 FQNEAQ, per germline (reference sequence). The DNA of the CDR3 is TGTGCCAGCAGCTTAGAGAGGACAAGCTCCTACAATGAGCAGTTCTTC. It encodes CASSLERTSSYNEQFF.

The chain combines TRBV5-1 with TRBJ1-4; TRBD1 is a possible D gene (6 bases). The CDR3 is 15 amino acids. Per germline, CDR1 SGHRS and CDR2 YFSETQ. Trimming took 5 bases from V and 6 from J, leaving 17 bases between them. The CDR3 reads CASRESTGVYEKLFF. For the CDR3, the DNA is TGCGCCAGCAGGGAATCGACAGGCGTGTATGAAAAACTGTTTTTT.

CDR3 protein: CASTTGGNEKLFF. The CDR3 DNA reads as TGTGCCAGTACGACAGGGGGTAATGAAAAACTGTTTTTT. The V and J genes are TRBV19 and TRBJ1-4, with 9 positions matching TRBD1. This CDR3 comprises 13 residues. Trimming took 7 bases from V and 4 from J; bases not matched to a gene: 1. Germline V gene lookup returns CDR1 LNHDA and CDR2 SQIVND (reference sequence).

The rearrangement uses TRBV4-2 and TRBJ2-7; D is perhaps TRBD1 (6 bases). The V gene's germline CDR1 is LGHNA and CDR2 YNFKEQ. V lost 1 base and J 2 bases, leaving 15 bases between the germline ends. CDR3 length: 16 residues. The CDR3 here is CASSQGRDTTTYEQYF. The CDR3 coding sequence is TGTGCCAGCAGCCAAGGAAGGGACACGACTACCTACGAGCAGTACTTC.

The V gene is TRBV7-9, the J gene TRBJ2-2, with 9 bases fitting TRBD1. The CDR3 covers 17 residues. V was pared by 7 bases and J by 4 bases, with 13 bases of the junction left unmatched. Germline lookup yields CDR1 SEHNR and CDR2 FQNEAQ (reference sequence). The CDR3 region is CASTQNPRDRATGELFF. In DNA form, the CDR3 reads TGTGCCAGCACCCAAAATCCGAGGGACAGGGCCACCGGGGAGCTGTTTTTT.

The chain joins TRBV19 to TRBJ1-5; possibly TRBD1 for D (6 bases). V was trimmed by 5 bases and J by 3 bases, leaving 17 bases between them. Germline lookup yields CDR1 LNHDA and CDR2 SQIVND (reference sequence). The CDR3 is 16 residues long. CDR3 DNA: TGTGCCAGTAGTCCCCCGTACAGGGACAACAATCAGCCCCAGCATTTT. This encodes CASSPPYRDNNQPQHF.